The 14 T cell receptor beta chains reported below all come from one sample, sequenced in a study of immune evolution from preneoplasia to lung adenocarcinoma (dated by TCRdb to 2020 to 2022). The method behind the library was the immunoSEQ multiplex PCR assay. The table was pulled from immuneACCESS by TCRdb, which kept in-frame rearrangements only. Such tables lose some clones; where checked, under half of the loss comes from unresolved V genes, and the rest has no known cause. A total of 3,200 or so clones appear in this sample, 73% of them only once. The top ten clones comprise roughly a tenth of the sample. Sequencing was done on a sample of FFPE minimally invasive lung adenocarcinoma tissue. This sample's cell subset or site label indicates: micro-invasive lung adenocarcinoma (MIA). These receptors were obtained from a person aged 60-79 years with lung adenocarcinoma.

This sequence joins TRBV7-3 and TRBJ2-3; 9 nucleotides align to TRBD1. Per the germline V gene, CDR1 is SGHTA and CDR2 is FQGTGA. V shed 5 bases and J 3 bases; nucleotides not matched to a gene: 6. CDR3 length equals 15 residues. CDR3 amino acids: CASSQTGGETDTQYF. The CDR3 coding sequence is TGTGCCAGCAGCCAAACAGGGGGCGAGACAGATACGCAGTATTTT.

CDR3: CASSQDPGKTQYF. DNA for the CDR3: TGTGCCAGCAGCCAAGATCCCGGAAAGACCCAGTACTTC. V usage is TRBV14 and J usage is TRBJ2-5; D not certain. V was trimmed by 0 bases and J by 6 bases, leaving 8 bases between them. Germline V gene sequence: CDR1 SGHDN, CDR2 FVKESK. CDR3 length equals 13 residues. The whole variable domain, remainder taken from reference TRBV14 and TRBJ2-5, is EAGVTQFPSHSVIEKGQTVTLRCDPISGHDNLYWYRRVMGKEIKFLLHFVKESKQDESGMPNNRFLAERTGGTYSTLKVQPAELEDSGVYFCASSQDPGKTQYFGPGTRLLVL.

This clone appeared a single time. The V gene is TRBV7-9, the J gene TRBJ2-1; the D gene could be TRBD1 or TRBD2 (5 bases each). V lost 3 bases to trimming and J lost 2 bases, with 14 bases between them. The CDR3 is made up of 16 amino acids. Germline V gives CDR1 SEHNR, CDR2 FQNEAQ (reference sequence). DNA for the CDR3: TGTGCCAGCAGCTTCGGCCCAGGGAGTACCTACAATGAGCAGTTCTTC. It yields the protein CASSFGPGSTYNEQFF.

This chain links TRBV10-2 with TRBJ2-4; D possibly matches TRBD1 or TRBD2 (5 bases each). CDR3 length: 17 residues. Per germline, CDR1 WSHSY and CDR2 SAAADI. V lost 4 bases, J lost 1 base, and 17 bases lay in between. The CDR3 bases are TGCGCCAGCAGTGGAGGGATAGGGGCCGTGGCCAAAAACATTCAGTACTTC. This gives the protein CASSGGIGAVAKNIQYF.

This chain uses TRBV7-9 with TRBJ1-1; D unclear. The CDR3 extends over 13 amino acids. Germline-derived CDR1 and CDR2 are SEHNR and FQNEAQ (reference sequence). Deletions cut 7 bases from V and 5 bases from J, with 14 bases between. The DNA for the CDR3 is TGTGCCAGCACCTCGAAGGGAGGGACTGAAGCTTTCTTT. This gives the protein CASTSKGGTEAFF. Looking up the rest from reference TRBV7-9 and TRBJ1-1 gives the full variable domain: DTGVSQNPRHKITKRGQNVTFRCDPISEHNRLYWYRQTLGQGPEFLTYFQNEAQLEKSRLLSDRFSAERPKGSFSTLEIQRTEQGDSAMYLCASTSKGGTEAFFGQGTRLTVV.

This clone was counted once. This rearrangement joins TRBV30 to TRBJ1-1; D uncertain. The CDR3 runs to 14 residues. CDR1 and CDR2 (germline): GTSNPN, SVGIG (reference sequence). V was pared by 5 bases and J by 1 base, with 14 bases between. In nucleotides, the CDR3 is TGTGCCTGGGGGAGCGGAATCTCGAACACTGAAGCTTTCTTT. The encoded protein is CAWGSGISNTEAFF.

The gene calls are TRBV12-5 and TRBJ2-3; D perhaps matches TRBD2 (5 bases). Trimming removed 7 bases from V and 1 base from J, with 12 bases in between. This CDR3 is built from 14 residues. Germline V gene data show CDR1 as LGHNT and CDR2 as FRNRAP. CDR3 region: CASAHEEGTDTQYF. Here the CDR3 DNA reads TGTGCTAGTGCCCATGAGGAGGGCACAGATACGCAGTATTTT.

The genes are TRBV7-9 and TRBJ1-4; D unclear. Germline values: CDR1 SEHNR, CDR2 FQNEAQ (reference sequence). The CDR3 is 14 residues long. Trimming left V 2 bases short and J 4 bases short, with 8 bases between. For the CDR3, the DNA is TGTGCCAGCAGCTTAAATTCCCTTAATGAAAAACTGTTTTTT. Encoded protein: CASSLNSLNEKLFF.

The CDR3 is CASSPFTSGTDTQYF. CDR3 in DNA: TGTGCCAGCAGTCCCTTCACTAGCGGCACAGATACGCAGTATTTT. The chain is built from TRBV27 and TRBJ2-3; TRBD2 aligns across 7 bases. CDR3 length: 15 amino acids. Germline CDR1 is MNHEY and CDR2 is SMNVEV (reference sequence). The V segment lost 5 bases and the J segment 1 base; nucleotides outside the gene matches: 6.

To note about this clone: The limits of the CDR3 on the DNA are not certain, so only TCRdb's listed CDR3 is given. The V gene is TRBV19, the J gene TRBJ1-2. The CDR3 region is 12 residues in length, termini included. The V gene's germline CDR1 is LNHDA and CDR2 SQIVND (reference sequence). CDR3 sequence reads: CASSVGGGTRTF.

The chain combines TRBV7-9 with TRBJ2-1; 12 nucleotides line up with TRBD2. V gave up 3 bases and J gave up 8 bases; unmatched junction bases: 5. The germline gives CDR1 SEHNR, CDR2 FQNEAQ (reference sequence). The length of the CDR3 is 15 residues. CDR3 nucleotide sequence: TGTGCCAGCAGCTTGACTAGCGGGAGTCGCGATGAGCAGTTCTTC. It specifies CASSLTSGSRDEQFF.

The chain uses TRBV30 and TRBJ2-7; 11 positions match TRBD2. Germline CDR1 is GTSNPN and CDR2 is SVGIG (reference sequence). CDR3 length: 15 amino acids. The J segment lost 2 bases and the V segment lost 6 bases, leaving 9 bases of the junction unmatched. For the CDR3, the DNA is TGTGCCTGCGGTAATAGCGGGAGGGCCCCCTACGAGCAGTACTTC. Translation: CACGNSGRAPYEQYF.

The CDR3 coding sequence is TGTGCCAGCACGGGGGGTCGGGTAAAAAGGTATGGCTACACCTTC. Translation: CASTGGRVKRYGYTF. The chain carries TRBV28 and TRBJ1-2; possible D gene TRBD1, 5 bases. Germline V gene data show CDR1 as MDHEN and CDR2 as SYDVKM. Trimming removed 7 bases at V and 5 bases at J, with 20 bases between. CDR3 length: 15 residues.

This clone occurred a few times. The chain uses TRBV30 and TRBJ1-2; possible D gene TRBD1, 5 bases. The CDR3 runs 13 residues. CDR1 is GTSNPN, CDR2 SVGIG, per germline (reference sequence). Trimming left V 3 bases short and J 8 bases short, with 16 bases between. In DNA, the CDR3 is TGTGCCTGGAGCAGGGCTCCCAACGGGGGCTACACCTTC. It encodes CAWSRAPNGGYTF.